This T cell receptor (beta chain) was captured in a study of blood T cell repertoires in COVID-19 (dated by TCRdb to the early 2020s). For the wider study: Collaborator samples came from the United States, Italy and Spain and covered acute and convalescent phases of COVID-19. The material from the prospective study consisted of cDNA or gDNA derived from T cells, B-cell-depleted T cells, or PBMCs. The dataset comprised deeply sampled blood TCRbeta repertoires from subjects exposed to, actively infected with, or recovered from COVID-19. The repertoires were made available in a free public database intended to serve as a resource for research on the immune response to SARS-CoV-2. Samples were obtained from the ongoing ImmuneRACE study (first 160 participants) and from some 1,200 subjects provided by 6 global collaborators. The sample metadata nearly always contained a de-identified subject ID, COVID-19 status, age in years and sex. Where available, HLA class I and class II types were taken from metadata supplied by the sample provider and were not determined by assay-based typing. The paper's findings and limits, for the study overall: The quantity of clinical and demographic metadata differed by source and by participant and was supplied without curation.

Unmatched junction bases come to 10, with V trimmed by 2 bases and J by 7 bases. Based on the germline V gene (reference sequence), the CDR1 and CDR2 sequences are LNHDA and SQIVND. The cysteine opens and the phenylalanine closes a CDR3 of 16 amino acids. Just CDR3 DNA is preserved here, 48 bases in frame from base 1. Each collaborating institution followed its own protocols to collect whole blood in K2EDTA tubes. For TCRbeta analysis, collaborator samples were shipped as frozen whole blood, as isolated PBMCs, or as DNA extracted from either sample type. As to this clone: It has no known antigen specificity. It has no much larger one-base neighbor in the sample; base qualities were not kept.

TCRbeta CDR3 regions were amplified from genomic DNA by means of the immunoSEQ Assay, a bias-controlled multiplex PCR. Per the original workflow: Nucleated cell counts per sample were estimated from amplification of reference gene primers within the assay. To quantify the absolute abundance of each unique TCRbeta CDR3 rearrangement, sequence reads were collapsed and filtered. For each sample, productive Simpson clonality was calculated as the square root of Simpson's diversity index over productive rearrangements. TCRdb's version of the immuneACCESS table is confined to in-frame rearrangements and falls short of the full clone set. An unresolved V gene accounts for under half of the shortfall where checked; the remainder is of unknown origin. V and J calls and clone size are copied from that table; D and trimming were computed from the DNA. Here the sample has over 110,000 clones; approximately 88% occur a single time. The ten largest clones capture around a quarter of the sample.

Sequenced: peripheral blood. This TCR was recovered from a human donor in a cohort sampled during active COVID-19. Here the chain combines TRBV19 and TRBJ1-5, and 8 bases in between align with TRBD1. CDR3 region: CASSIYRGVTEQPQHF. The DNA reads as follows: TGTGCCAGTAGTATATACAGGGGGGTTACGGAACAGCCCCAGCATTTT.